This is a list of T cell receptor beta chains from one sample in a study of T cell responses to AZD1222 COVID-19 vaccine. Generated by immunoSEQ multiplex PCR, the TCRdb table keeps only in-frame clones and is missing some. This sample yields under 170,000 clones, of which 94% are seen a single time; around 1.3% belongs to the top ten. Sample: peripheral blood, taken on day 0 of AZD1222 vaccination. Receptor source: an adult in good health. Each CDR3 is given with its conserved first and last residue. The D gene is left open where the match is weak. The listing skips clone size in some rows; elsewhere it reads once, few, many or a size class.

abundance	len	d_gene	j_gene	v_gene	CDR3aa	CDR3nt
.	15	.	TRBJ2-3	TRBV5-8	CASSSRDPRIDTQYF	TGTGCCAGCAGCTCCCGGGATCCCCGAATAGATACGCAGTATTTT
once	16	TRBD1	TRBJ1-2	TRBV4-3	CASSPGTERTNYGYTF	TGCGCCAGCAGCCCGGGGACAGAAAGGACTAACTATGGCTACACCTTC
.	11	.	TRBJ2-5	TRBV29-1	CSVGLRETQYF	TGCAGCGTTGGCCTCCGAGAGACCCAGTACTTC
.	17	TRBD1	TRBJ1-4	TRBV5-1	CASSDGQGHSTNEKLFF	TGCGCCAGCAGCGATGGACAGGGGCACTCAACTAATGAAAAACTGTTTTTT
.	15	TRBD1	TRBJ1-6	TRBV5-1	CASSLWTGDNSPLHF	TGCGCCAGCAGCCTTTGGACAGGGGATAATTCACCCCTCCACTTT
.	15	TRBD1	TRBJ1-1	TRBV28	CASEGTGGYYTEAFF	TGTGCCAGCGAGGGGACAGGGGGGTACTACACTGAAGCTTTCTTT
.	17	TRBD1	TRBJ1-3	TRBV4-1	CASSARDSLYSGNTIYF	TGCGCCAGCAGCGCAAGGGACAGCCTGTACTCTGGAAACACCATATATTTT
.	14	TRBD2	TRBJ2-3	TRBV5-4	CASSDFLGGTSADF	TGTGCCAGCAGCGATTTTCTTGGGGGGACTAGCGCGGATTTT
.	17	.	TRBJ1-5	TRBV19	CASSPTAGAFSNQPQHF	TGTGCCAGTAGTCCCACGGCGGGGGCTTTTAGCAATCAGCCCCAGCATTTT
.	15	TRBD1	TRBJ1-5	TRBV6-5	CASRTGTGPNQPQHF	TGTGCCAGCAGAACCGGGACAGGGCCCAATCAGCCCCAGCATTTT
.	14	.	TRBJ1-1	TRBV6-5	CASSYAGPNTEAFF	TGTGCCAGCAGTTACGCCGGGCCGAACACTGAAGCTTTCTTT
.	15	TRBD2	TRBJ2-2	TRBV9	CASRETSGNTGELFF	TGTGCCAGCAGGGAGACTAGCGGGAACACCGGGGAGCTGTTTTTT
.	15	TRBD2	TRBJ2-1	TRBV3-1/TRBV3-2	CASSSSGRSYNEQFF	TGTGCCAGCAGCTCTAGCGGGAGGTCCTACAATGAGCAGTTCTTC
.	16	.	TRBJ1-5	TRBV16	CASSQRAPTRVDPQHF	TGTGCCAGCAGCCAACGCGCACCGACACGGGTAGATCCCCAGCATTTT
.	14	.	TRBJ1-1	TRBV6-4	CASSEQGTGTEAFF	TGTGCCAGCAGTGAACAGGGTACGGGGACTGAAGCTTTCTTT
.	14	.	TRBJ1-4	TRBV7-8	CASSLDATNEKLFF	TGTGCCAGCAGCTTAGATGCAACTAATGAAAAACTGTTTTTT
.	15	.	TRBJ2-3	TRBV6-5	CASSYTGAGTDTQYF	TGTGCCAGCAGTTACACGGGAGCGGGCACAGATACGCAGTATTTT
.	12	.	TRBJ1-2	TRBV4-2	CASAGQAYGYTF	TGTGCCAGCGCCGGACAAGCCTATGGCTACACCTTC
.	15	.	TRBJ2-1	TRBV7-9	CASSVVGGGGNEQFF	TGTGCCAGCAGCGTGGTGGGAGGGGGTGGCAATGAGCAGTTCTTC
.	20	TRBD2	TRBJ2-1	TRBV7-3	CASSPTQKGLAGGQYNEQFF	TGTGCCAGCAGCCCAACCCAAAAGGGACTAGCGGGAGGGCAGTACAATGAGCAGTTCTTC
.	15	.	TRBJ1-2	TRBV5-4	CASSLQTVERLGYTF	TGTGCCAGCAGCCTGCAGACAGTAGAAAGACTTGGCTACACCTTC
.	15	.	TRBJ1-2	TRBV9	CASSDTGTQLGGYTF	TGTGCCAGCAGCGACACAGGGACCCAACTGGGTGGCTACACCTTC
.	16	.	TRBJ2-1	TRBV4-1	CASSQGRGDSYNEQFF	TGCGCCAGCAGCCAAGGCAGGGGGGATTCCTACAATGAGCAGTTCTTC
.	13	TRBD1	TRBJ1-2	TRBV6-5	CASSYRRGLGYTF	TGTGCCAGCAGTTACCGGAGGGGGCTGGGCTACACCTTC
.	15	.	TRBJ1-4	TRBV6-2/TRBV6-3	CASSSSTGANEKLFF	.
.	14	.	TRBJ2-2	TRBV11-3	CASSLDWHTGELFF	TGTGCCAGCAGCTTAGATTGGCACACCGGGGAGCTGTTTTTT
.	15	TRBD2	TRBJ2-5	TRBV30	CAWRLAGDYQETQYF	TGTGCCTGGAGACTAGCGGGGGACTACCAAGAGACCCAGTACTTC
once	15	.	TRBJ1-2	TRBV5-4	CASSLGGRGNYGYTF	TGTGCCAGCAGCTTGGGGGGAAGGGGCAACTATGGCTACACCTTC
.	14	TRBD2	TRBJ2-3	TRBV2	CARGTSGSTDTQYF	TGTGCCAGGGGGACTAGCGGGAGCACAGATACGCAGTATTTT
.	15	.	TRBJ1-5	TRBV18	CASSGPGNSNQPQHF	TGTGCCAGCTCAGGCCCGGGGAATTCTAATCAGCCCCAGCATTTT
.	15	.	TRBJ2-3	TRBV7-2	CASSLLGSSLDTQYF	TGTGCCAGCAGCTTATTGGGCTCTTCCTTGGATACGCAGTATTTT
few	15	.	TRBJ2-3	TRBV7-2	CASSLETTHTDTQYF	TGTGCCAGCAGCTTAGAGACTACCCACACAGATACGCAGTATTTT
.	15	TRBD2	TRBJ2-2	TRBV2	CASIETSGSAGELFF	TGTGCCAGCATTGAAACTAGCGGGAGCGCCGGGGAGCTGTTTTTT
.	14	.	TRBJ2-1	TRBV6-2/TRBV6-3	CASSYGVAHNEQFF	TGTGCCAGCAGTTACGGGGTAGCCCACAATGAGCAGTTCTTC
.	15	.	TRBJ2-1	TRBV2	CASRALGGTYNEQFF	TGTGCCAGCAGGGCCCTTGGGGGGACCTACAATGAGCAGTTCTTC
.	14	.	TRBJ1-6	TRBV28	CASSFPYPRAPLHF	TGTGCCAGCAGTTTTCCTTACCCGAGGGCACCCCTCCACTTT
.	18	TRBD2	TRBJ2-3	TRBV6-4	CASSEGDARLALKDTQYF	TGTGCCAGCAGTGAGGGAGACGCTCGACTAGCCCTTAAGGATACGCAGTATTTT
few	16	.	TRBJ1-1	TRBV11-2	CASSSNRGFVNTEAFF	TGTGCCAGCAGCTCAAATCGAGGGTTTGTGAACACTGAAGCTTTCTTT